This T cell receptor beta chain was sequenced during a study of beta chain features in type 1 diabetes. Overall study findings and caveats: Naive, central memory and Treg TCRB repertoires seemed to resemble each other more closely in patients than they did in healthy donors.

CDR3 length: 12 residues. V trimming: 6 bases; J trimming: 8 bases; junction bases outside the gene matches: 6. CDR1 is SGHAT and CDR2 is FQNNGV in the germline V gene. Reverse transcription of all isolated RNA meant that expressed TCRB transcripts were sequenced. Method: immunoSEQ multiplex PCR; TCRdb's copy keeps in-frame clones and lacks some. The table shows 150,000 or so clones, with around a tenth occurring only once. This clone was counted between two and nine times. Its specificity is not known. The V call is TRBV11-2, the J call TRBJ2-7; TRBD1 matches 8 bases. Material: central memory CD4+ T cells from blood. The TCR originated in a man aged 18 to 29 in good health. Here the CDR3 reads CASRPGGSKQYF. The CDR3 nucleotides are TGTGCCAGCAGACCAGGGGGCAGTAAGCAGTACTTC. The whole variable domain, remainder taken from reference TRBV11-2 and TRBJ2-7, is EAGVAQSPRYKIIEKRQSVAFWCNPISGHATLYWYQQILGQGPKLLIQFQNNGVVDDSQLPKDRFSAERLKGVDSTLKIQPAKLEDSAVYLCASRPGGSKQYFGPGTRLTVT.